This T cell receptor beta chain was documented in a study of Ad26.COV2.S vaccination and SARS-CoV-2 variants. Across the study: Donor was assigned to the Ad26.COV2.S arm of trial COV1001. Overall study results and limits: Substantial breadth was reportedly displayed by spike-specific CD8+ and CD4+ T cell responses after vaccination.

Notes on this clone: Its specificity is unknown.

CDR3 length equals 16 residues. Germline V gives CDR1 MNHEY, CDR2 SVGEGT. V was clipped by 5 bases and J by 4 bases, with 18 bases between them. Treatment defined: roughly 19 received Ad26.COV2.S at low or high dose, single or two shots; roughly 5 received placebo; per-sample allocation not given. All samples were drawn on day 63, counting from the first vaccine or placebo injection. The donor was a Boston adult aged 18-55 years. Wuhan-strain spike was delivered by a replication-incompetent Ad26 vector. Profiling relied on immunoSEQ multiplex PCR, and the TCRdb table lists in-frame clones only, not all of them. This sample carries around 370,000 clones, 70% to 90% of them seen once, and the ten largest clones take 3.3%.

Here the sequenced sample was peripheral blood, taken in a trial of Ad26.COV2.S vaccine versus placebo. V and J are TRBV6-2 or TRBV6-3 and TRBJ2-1, with D hard to call. This receptor was obtained from a person aged 18 to 65 who received the Ad26.COV2.S COVID-19 vaccine or a placebo. The chain's CDR3 is CASSPLWGSLYNEQFF. The CDR3, as DNA: TGTGCCAGCAGTCCCCTATGGGGTTCCCTTTACAATGAGCAGTTCTTC.